These 14 T cell receptor beta chains share one sample of origin, sequenced in a study of response to subunit inactivated influenza vaccine. Using its own MiXCR run on the RT-PCR reads, TCRdb lists one record per CDR3 protein. The top ten hold 11% of the sample, which has 700,000 to 800,000 distinct CDR3 sequences, 18% seen once. The sample here was PBMCs from blood, taken roughly 5 days after vaccination. The receptors derive from a man aged 50 to 60 who received an inactivated influenza vaccine.

This clonotype came up a few times. V usage is TRBV20-1 and J usage is TRBJ1-5; TRBD1 might be the D (5 bases). Germline-derived CDR1 and CDR2 are DFQATT and SNEGSKA (reference sequence). This CDR3 is 15 amino acids long. Trimming took 0 bases from V and 2 from J, leaving 11 bases between them. CDR3 sequence (DNA): TGCAGTGCTAGAGATTTGGGGGTTGGCAATCAGCCCCAGCATTTT. Residues: CSARDLGVGNQPQHF.

Only a few counts were recorded for this clonotype. The rearrangement joins TRBV20-1 to TRBJ2-3; TRBD2 aligns across 10 bases. The ends lost 4 bases at V and 9 bases at J; junction bases unmatched: 10. This CDR3 comprises 14 residues. The germline CDR1 and CDR2 sequences are DFQATT and SNEGSKA (reference sequence). CDR3 sequence reads: CSATGTSEGGTQYF. CDR3 bases: TGCAGTGCTACAGGGACTAGCGAAGGGGGCACGCAGTATTTT.

The CDR3, as DNA: TGCAGTGCCCTCAGGGGCAGCGGGTTCTCCTACGAGCAGTACTTC. It codes for CSALRGSGFSYEQYF. The chain combines TRBV20-1 with TRBJ2-7; D might be TRBD1 or TRBD2, each matching 6 bases. CDR1 is DFQATT, CDR2 SNEGSKA, per germline (reference sequence). The CDR3 spans 15 residues. V lost 6 bases to trimming and J lost 0 bases, with 18 bases between them.

The chain carries TRBV2 and TRBJ2-3; 12 nucleotides line up with TRBD2. Germline CDR1 is SNHLY and CDR2 is FYNNEI. V lost 7 bases and J lost 1; bases outside the gene matches: 15. The CDR3 contains 19 residues. CDR3 DNA: TGTGCCAGCAAGGGACAGCACCTAGCGGGAGGGCACCGCACAGATACGCAGTATTTT. Protein product: CASKGQHLAGGHRTDTQYF.

This clonotype showed up just a few times. V and J are TRBV24-1 and TRBJ1-5; 7 bases map to TRBD1. CDR1 is KGHDR, CDR2 SFDVKD, per germline. J gave up 4 bases and V 7 bases, and 6 bases lay outside the gene matches. The CDR3 runs 14 residues. The CDR3 here is CATRETGINQPQHF. In nucleotides, the CDR3 is TGTGCCACCAGGGAGACAGGGATAAATCAGCCCCAGCATTTT.

Ten or more counts support this clonotype. The chain links TRBV20-1 to TRBJ2-7; TRBD1 might be the D (5 bases). Germline-derived CDR1 and CDR2 are DFQATT and SNEGSKA (reference sequence). V gave up 6 bases and J gave up 4 bases, with 19 bases separating them. The CDR3 runs to 14 residues. CDR3 bases: TGCAGTGCCTCCCTGGGCAGGGTAGGTTACGAGCAGTACTTC. As protein: CSASLGRVGYEQYF.

This rearrangement joins TRBV6-5 to TRBJ2-1; 8 bases are a match to TRBD2. V shed 0 bases and J 3 bases; nucleotides not matched to a gene: 7. CDR1 is MNHEY, CDR2 SVGAGI, per germline. This CDR3 spans 17 amino acids. The CDR3 is CASSYSSLAGVYNEQFF. The CDR3, as DNA: TGTGCCAGCAGTTACTCGTCCCTAGCGGGCGTCTACAATGAGCAGTTCTTC.

The rearrangement joins TRBV7-2 to TRBJ2-1, with 11 nucleotides matching TRBD1. The CDR3 has 15 amino acids. Germline CDR1 and CDR2: SGHTA and FQGNSA. J was trimmed by 8 bases and V by 4 bases; bases with no gene match: 7. CDR3 residues: CASSWRTGGLDEQFF. The CDR3 coding sequence is TGTGCCAGCAGCTGGCGGACAGGGGGCCTGGATGAGCAGTTCTTC.

This clonotype has just a few counts. The chain uses TRBV5-1 and TRBJ2-3; TRBD2 matches 10 bases. The length of the CDR3 is 16 residues. Germline V gene lookup returns CDR1 SGHRS and CDR2 YFSETQ. V lost 0 bases to trimming and J lost 6 bases; unmatched junction nucleotides: 7. This CDR3 reads CASSLAVAGGQDTQYF. CDR3 nucleotide sequence: TGCGCCAGCAGCTTGGCCGTAGCGGGAGGACAGGATACGCAGTATTTT.

This clonotype was detected ten times or more. The CDR3 coding sequence is TGTGCCAGCAGCCCCCGGGACAGGGGTGTGAAGTACTTC. Translated: CASSPRDRGVKYF. V and J are TRBV7-2 and TRBJ2-7, with TRBD1 identical over 10 bases. The germline V gene has CDR1 SGHTA and CDR2 FQGNSA. This CDR3 region has 13 residues. J gave up 11 bases and V 5 bases, and 9 bases lay outside the gene matches.

This clonotype was detected many times. V is TRBV12-3 or TRBV12-4 and J is TRBJ2-1; TRBD2 matches 9 bases. J lost 2 bases, V lost 6 bases, and 5 bases had no gene match. The CDR3 length is 15 residues. The DNA for the CDR3 is TGTGCCAGCAGCTTGGGCGGGGGGGCCTACAATGAGCAGTTCTTC. It encodes CASSLGGGAYNEQFF.

This clonotype was seen a handful of times. The chain is built from TRBV5-1 and TRBJ1-6; 7 nucleotides line up with TRBD1. Trimming removed 3 bases from V and 8 bases from J; junction bases left unmatched: 14. Germline lookup yields CDR1 SGHRS and CDR2 YFSETQ. The CDR3 is 17 amino acids. In nucleotides, the CDR3 is TGCGCCAGCAGCTCCTTACCGCTTACAGGGGCTCATTCACCCCTCCACTTT. This translates into CASSSLPLTGAHSPLHF.

The gene calls are TRBV18 and TRBJ1-1; no reliable D call. Germline CDR1 is KGHSH and CDR2 is LQKENI. The CDR3 length is 13 residues. V gave up 6 bases and J gave up 5 bases, with 13 bases separating them. The CDR3 reads CASSQATRTEAFF. CDR3 bases: TGTGCCAGCTCTCAGGCCACTCGGACTGAAGCTTTCTTT.

The gene calls are TRBV20-1 and TRBJ1-5; D gene unclear. The ends were cut back, 4 bases at V and 0 bases at J, with 10 bases in the middle. Germline-derived CDR1 and CDR2 are DFQATT and SNEGSKA (reference sequence). The CDR3 runs to 14 residues. DNA of the CDR3: TGCAGTGCTATGGACGGGAATAGCAATCAGCCCCAGCATTTT. This codes for CSAMDGNSNQPQHF.